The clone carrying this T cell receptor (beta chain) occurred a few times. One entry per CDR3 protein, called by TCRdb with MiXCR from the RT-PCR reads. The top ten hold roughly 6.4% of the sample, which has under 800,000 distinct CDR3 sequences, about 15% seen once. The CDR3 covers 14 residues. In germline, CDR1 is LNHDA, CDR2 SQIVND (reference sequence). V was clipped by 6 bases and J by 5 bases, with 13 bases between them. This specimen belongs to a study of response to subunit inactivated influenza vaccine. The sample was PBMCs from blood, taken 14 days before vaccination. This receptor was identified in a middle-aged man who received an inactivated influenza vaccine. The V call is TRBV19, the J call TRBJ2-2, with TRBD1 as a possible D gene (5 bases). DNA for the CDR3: TGTGCCAGTAGAAGCAGGGCGATGACCGGGGAGCTGTTTTTT. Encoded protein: CASRSRAMTGELFF.